The 32 T cell receptor beta chains listed next were all sequenced from one sample in a study of CD8 T cells in Susac syndrome. About 0.5 to 1 ug RNA was reverse transcribed with random hexamers. TCRdb analysed the immunoSEQ multiplex PCR reads with MiXCR anew, one entry per CDR3 protein. The sample carries 100,000 or so distinct CDR3 sequences, approximately 90% recorded once. Material for sequencing was CD8+ T cells from PBMCs. Source of these receptors: a human donor in good health.

CDR3 in amino acids: CASSIGAQAGELFF. In nucleotides, the CDR3 is TGTGCCAGTAGTATTGGGGCCCAAGCCGGGGAGCTGTTTTTT. V gene TRBV19 combines with J gene TRBJ2-2; a possible D gene is TRBD1 (5 bases). The CDR3 is made up of 14 amino acids. The germline gives CDR1 LNHDA, CDR2 SQIVND (reference sequence). V lost 3 bases and J lost 6, with 11 bases in between. Based on the CDR3 plus reference TRBV19 and TRBJ2-2, the full variable domain is DGGITQSPKYLFRKEGQNVTLSCEQNLNHDAMYWYRQDPGQGLRLIYYSQIVNDFQKGDIAEGYSVSREKKESFPLTVTSAQKNPTAFYLCASSIGAQAGELFFGEGSRLTVL.

This chain joins TRBV7-4 and TRBJ2-7; D is undetermined. Germline V gene data show CDR1 as SGHVT and CDR2 as SQSDAQ. This CDR3 contains 10 residues. Trimming stripped 8 bases from V and 3 bases from J, with 5 bases between. CDR3 sequence (DNA): TGTGCCAGCGGAAACTACGAGCAGTACTTC. This sequence encodes CASGNYEQYF.

The V and J genes are TRBV11-2 and TRBJ2-2, with 12 bases that match TRBD1. CDR1 SGHAT and CDR2 FQNNGV come from the germline V gene. This CDR3 is 17 amino acids long. V shed 5 bases and J 10 bases; nucleotides not matched to a gene: 14. DNA for the CDR3: TGTGCCAGCAGCCGACGACCGGGACAGGGGGCTAGGGAGGAGCTGTTTTTT. Its protein is CASSRRPGQGAREELFF. Full variable domain (missing parts from reference TRBV11-2 and TRBJ2-2): EAGVAQSPRYKIIEKRQSVAFWCNPISGHATLYWYQQILGQGPKLLIQFQNNGVVDDSQLPKDRFSAERLKGVDSTLKIQPAKLEDSAVYLCASSRRPGQGAREELFFGEGSRLTVL.

This clonotype appeared once. This sequence joins TRBV6-2 or TRBV6-3 and TRBJ2-1; D assignment may be TRBD1 or TRBD2 (5 bases each). The CDR3 sequence is 16 residues long. CDR1 is MNHEY, CDR2 SVGEGT, per germline. Trimming removed 2 bases at V and 8 bases at J, with 19 bases between. The CDR3 spells CASSYKGRWVGDEQFF. In nucleotides, the CDR3 is TGTGCCAGCAGTTACAAGGGACGGTGGGTAGGCGATGAGCAGTTCTTC.

The rearrangement uses TRBV20-1 and TRBJ1-5; D ambiguous. The CDR3 spans 14 residues. Trimming took off 3 bases at V and 3 bases at J, with 12 bases between the two ends. Germline V lookup: CDR1 DFQATT, CDR2 SNEGSKA (reference sequence). CDR3 amino acids: CSASPTGYNQPQHF. Here the CDR3 DNA reads TGCAGTGCTAGTCCCACGGGATACAATCAGCCCCAGCATTTT.

This sequence joins TRBV3-1 and TRBJ2-7, with no clear D. The V and J ends lost 1 base and 2 bases respectively, with 6 bases between them. Looked up from germline, CDR1 is LGHDT and CDR2 is YNNKEL (reference sequence). The CDR3 contains 13 residues. The CDR3 region is CASSQVPAYEQYF. CDR3 bases: TGTGCCAGCAGCCAAGTCCCGGCCTACGAGCAGTACTTC.

The chain couples TRBV29-1 to TRBJ2-6; 9 nucleotides match TRBD1. CDR1 and CDR2 (germline): SQVTM, ANQGSEA. The ends lost 5 bases at V and 4 bases at J; junction bases unmatched: 9. The CDR3 consists of 16 residues. DNA of the CDR3: TGCAGCGTTCTGGACAGGGGATCCTCCGGGGCCAACGTCCTGACTTTC. Its protein product is CSVLDRGSSGANVLTF.

The chain links TRBV5-1 to TRBJ2-1; D is perhaps TRBD1 or TRBD2 (5 bases each). The CDR3 runs to 11 residues. Trimming took off 4 bases at V and 15 bases at J, with 14 bases between the two ends. Germline lookup yields CDR1 SGHRS and CDR2 YFSETQ. CDR3 sequence: CASSRGGPLFF. For the CDR3, the DNA is TGCGCCAGCAGCCGGGGCGGGCCCCTGTTCTTC. The full variable domain, completed using reference TRBV5-1 and TRBJ2-1, is KAGVTQTPRYLIKTRGQQVTLSCSPISGHRSVSWYQQTPGQGLQFLFEYFSETQRNKGNFPGRFSGRQFSNSRSEMNVSTLELGDSALYLCASSRGGPLFFGPGTRLTVL.

V and J are TRBV20-1 and TRBJ2-7, with 8 bases that match TRBD1. Germline trimming cut 6 bases from V and 3 bases from J; bases unmatched to any gene: 7. Germline loops: CDR1 DFQATT, CDR2 SNEGSKA (reference sequence). The CDR3 is 13 residues long. In DNA form, the CDR3 reads TGCAGTGCACCCGGACAGGGCAACTACGAGCAGTACTTC. Protein: CSAPGQGNYEQYF.

This chain joins TRBV2 and TRBJ2-5; no clear D. The CDR3 covers 15 residues. V lost 6 bases to trimming and J lost 5 bases, with 19 bases between them. Germline assignment: CDR1 SNHLY and CDR2 FYNNEI. The CDR3 is CASRPRADGGETQYF. CDR3 nucleotide sequence: TGTGCCAGCAGACCCCGGGCCGACGGTGGGGAGACCCAGTACTTC.

The chain links TRBV20-1 to TRBJ2-3, with 10 bases matching TRBD2. This CDR3 spans 15 amino acids. Germline trimming cut 6 bases from V and 4 bases from J; bases unmatched to any gene: 10. The germline CDR1 and CDR2 sequences are DFQATT and SNEGSKA (reference sequence). CDR3 amino acids: CSAKASGSYADTQYF. The CDR3 nucleotides are TGCAGTGCAAAAGCTAGCGGGAGTTATGCAGATACGCAGTATTTT.

The chain joins TRBV4-3 to TRBJ1-3; D gene uncertain. This CDR3 is built from 15 residues. Trimming removed 0 bases at V and 0 bases at J, with 6 bases between. Germline V CDR1 and CDR2: LGHNA, YSLEER. DNA for the CDR3: TGCGCCAGCAGCCAAGAAACCCACTCTGGAAACACCATATATTTT. Its protein product is CASSQETHSGNTIYF.

The V call is TRBV5-1, the J call TRBJ2-1, with 9 bases fitting TRBD1. V lost 4 bases and J lost 7; bases outside the gene matches: 9. Looked up from germline, CDR1 is SGHRS and CDR2 is YFSETQ. The CDR3 contains 15 residues. CDR3 nucleotides: TGCGCCAGCAGCACGTGGACAGGGGTTGGGAATGAGCAGTTCTTC. Residues: CASSTWTGVGNEQFF. Combining the CDR3 with reference TRBV5-1 and TRBJ2-1 gives the whole variable domain KAGVTQTPRYLIKTRGQQVTLSCSPISGHRSVSWYQQTPGQGLQFLFEYFSETQRNKGNFPGRFSGRQFSNSRSEMNVSTLELGDSALYLCASSTWTGVGNEQFFGPGTRLTVL.

The CDR3, as DNA: TGTGCCAGCAGCCAAGCCGGGACAGGGATTGCCTATGGCTACACCTTC. This translates into CASSQAGTGIAYGYTF. The chain joins TRBV14 to TRBJ1-2, with 9 bases aligning to TRBD1. This CDR3 has 16 residues. The germline CDR1 and CDR2 sequences are SGHDN and FVKESK. V lost 1 base, J lost 4 bases, and 7 bases stayed unmatched.

The chain couples TRBV4-3 to TRBJ2-1, with D tentatively TRBD2 (5 bases). V lost 4 bases and J 4 bases, leaving 11 bases between the germline ends. Germline assignment: CDR1 LGHNA and CDR2 YSLEER. CDR3 size: 14 residues. The DNA for the CDR3 is TGCGCCAGCAGCCTGGGAGCCGATTACAATGAGCAGTTCTTC. Its translation is CASSLGADYNEQFF.

The V call is TRBV5-6, the J call TRBJ2-3; the match to TRBD2 covers 9 bases. The junction had 5 bases not matched to a gene; V was cut back by 1 base and J by 5 bases. Germline V gene lookup returns CDR1 SGHDT and CDR2 YYEEEE. The CDR3 extends over 15 amino acids. CDR3 loop: CASSLRLAGLDTQYF. CDR3 DNA: TGTGCCAGCAGCTTGCGGCTAGCGGGACTAGATACGCAGTATTTT.

The V gene is TRBV10-3, the J gene TRBJ1-1; 7 bases match TRBD1. Trimming at V came to 3 bases and at J to 3 bases, leaving 7 bases not matched to a gene. The CDR3 has 15 amino acids. Germline V lookup: CDR1 ENHRY, CDR2 SYGVKD. The CDR3 loop reads CAISDKGALDTEAFF. The CDR3, as DNA: TGTGCCATCAGTGATAAGGGGGCTCTGGACACTGAAGCTTTCTTT.

The V call is TRBV12-3 or TRBV12-4, the J call TRBJ2-1, with D possibly being TRBD2 (6 bases). There are 14 residues in the CDR3. V shed 7 bases and J shed 0 bases, with 10 bases lying between them. Here the CDR3 reads CASTSGDSYNEQFF. The CDR3 DNA sequence: TGTGCCAGCACCTCGGGGGACTCCTACAATGAGCAGTTCTTC.

The chain links TRBV7-6 to TRBJ2-3, with 10 bases identical to TRBD2. This CDR3 contains 19 residues. Germline V CDR1 and CDR2: SGHVS, FNYEAQ. The V gene end was trimmed by 5 bases and the J gene end by 0 bases; junction bases not matched to a gene: 14. CDR3 nucleotide sequence: TGTGCCAGCAGCCAGGAGGCATCTTCTAGCGGGAGAAGCACAGATACGCAGTATTTT. This sequence encodes CASSQEASSSGRSTDTQYF.

This clonotype has only one observation. The chain joins TRBV12-3 or TRBV12-4 to TRBJ1-2; perhaps TRBD1 as D (5 bases). V dropped 2 bases and J dropped 8 bases, with 12 bases sitting between them. The CDR3 length is 13 residues. The chain's CDR3 is CASSLSRPGGYTF. In DNA, the CDR3 is TGTGCCAGCAGTTTAAGCAGACCAGGGGGCTACACCTTC.

The chain joins TRBV7-2 to TRBJ2-7; tentative D call: TRBD1 (5 bases). The V gene lost 6 bases and the J gene lost 6 bases, with 15 bases spanning the gap. In germline, CDR1 is SGHTA, CDR2 FQGNSA. There are 13 residues in the CDR3. The CDR3, as DNA: TGTGCCAGCAGTTCCGGACCCCAGGGCGAGCAGTACTTC. As protein: CASSSGPQGEQYF. The entire variable domain, with the rest obtained from reference TRBV7-2 and TRBJ2-7, is as follows: GAGVSQSPSNKVTEKGKDVELRCDPISGHTALYWYRQSLGQGLEFLIYFQGNSAPDKSGLPSDRFSAERTGGSVSTLTIQRTQQEDSAVYLCASSSGPQGEQYFGPGTRLTVT.

The chain joins TRBV29-1 to TRBJ2-4, with TRBD2 matching over 12 bases. After removal of 2 bases from V and 8 bases from J, the junction contained 10 bases not matched to a gene. There are 16 residues in the CDR3. The V gene's germline CDR1 is SQVTM and CDR2 ANQGSEA. CDR3 sequence (DNA): TGCAGCGTTGAATTTAGGACTAGCGGGATGAGGGACATTCAGTACTTC. It yields the protein CSVEFRTSGMRDIQYF. The full variable domain, completed using reference TRBV29-1 and TRBJ2-4, is SAVISQKPSRDICQRGTSLTIQCQVDSQVTMMFWYRQQPGQSLTLIATANQGSEATYESGFVIDKFPISRPNLTFSTLTVSNMSPEDSSIYLCSVEFRTSGMRDIQYFGAGTRLSVL.

This clonotype was observed a single time. The rearrangement joins TRBV25-1 to TRBJ1-2, with 7 bases lining up with TRBD1. V was pared by 5 bases and J by 7 bases, with 10 bases of the junction left unmatched. Germline CDR1 and CDR2: MGHDK and SYGVNS. CDR3 length: 14 amino acids. The CDR3 protein is CASSPDRALSGYTF. As DNA, the CDR3 is TGTGCCAGCAGTCCCGACAGGGCCCTCTCTGGCTACACCTTC.

A few counts support this clonotype. J is TRBJ1-1 and V is TRBV25-1, with D hard to call. V was shortened by 4 bases and J by 0 bases, with 3 bases between the two germline ends. There are 12 residues in the CDR3. The germline V gene encodes CDR1 MGHDK and CDR2 SYGVNS. The CDR3 reads CASSGLNTEAFF. In DNA, the CDR3 is TGTGCCAGCAGTGGTTTGAACACTGAAGCTTTCTTT.

The chain uses TRBV9 and TRBJ2-1, with TRBD1 identical over 7 bases. The CDR3 extends over 16 amino acids. From germline, CDR1 is SGDLS and CDR2 YYNGEE. V dropped 1 base and J dropped 3; count of bases not matched to a gene: 7. CDR3 residues: CASSVSGTAVYNEQFF. Written as DNA, the CDR3 is TGTGCCAGCAGCGTATCCGGGACAGCCGTCTACAATGAGCAGTTCTTC.

This sequence joins TRBV25-1 and TRBJ2-7; TRBD1 matches 9 bases. Germline CDR1 is MGHDK and CDR2 is SYGVNS. Germline trimming cut 6 bases from V and 6 bases from J; bases unmatched to any gene: 0. This CDR3 is 11 amino acids long. For the CDR3, the DNA is TGTGCCAGCAGGGACAGGGGCGAGCAGTACTTC. This encodes CASRDRGEQYF.

The genes are TRBV20-1 and TRBJ2-1; 12 positions agree with TRBD2. The V and J ends lost 5 bases and 4 bases, in that order; junction bases with no gene match: 3. Germline CDR1 DFQATT, CDR2 SNEGSKA (reference sequence). The CDR3 is made up of 14 amino acids. The CDR3 loop is CSASTSGGYNEQFF. The CDR3 nucleotides read TGCAGTGCTTCGACTAGCGGGGGTTACAATGAGCAGTTCTTC.

The rearrangement uses TRBV7-2 and TRBJ1-2; 9 nucleotides agree with TRBD1. Germline V CDR1 and CDR2: SGHTA, FQGNSA. The ends lost 8 bases at V and 3 bases at J; junction bases unmatched: 10. The CDR3 extends over 15 amino acids. In nucleotides, the CDR3 is TGTGCCAGCGGAAAACAGGGGGCGCGGGACTATGGCTACACCTTC. Encoded protein: CASGKQGARDYGYTF.

In this sample, this clonotype turned up once. The J gene is TRBJ2-5, the V gene TRBV6-6; TRBD2 might be the D (5 bases). V lost 3 bases, J lost 2 bases, and 16 bases lay in between. CDR1 and CDR2 (germline): MNHNY, SVGAGI (reference sequence). CDR3 length: 16 residues. DNA for the CDR3: TGTGCCAGCAGTTATATTACCGGGGTGCCACAAGAGACCCAGTACTTC. This gives the protein CASSYITGVPQETQYF.

The chain joins TRBV10-3 to TRBJ2-7; D possibly matches TRBD1 or TRBD2 (5 bases each). CDR3 size: 17 residues. CDR1 ENHRY and CDR2 SYGVKD come from the germline V gene. V was clipped by 2 bases and J by 5 bases, with 22 bases between them. CDR3 bases: TGTGCCATCAGTGAGCCGACCCGAGGGACCGAGACCCACGAGCAGTACTTC. Residues: CAISEPTRGTETHEQYF.

The chain links TRBV5-6 to TRBJ2-5, with D uncertain. Trimming removed 0 bases from V and 0 bases from J, with 9 bases in between. This CDR3 has 15 amino acids. Germline-derived CDR1 and CDR2 are SGHDT and YYEEEE. DNA for the CDR3: TGTGCCAGCAGCTTGGAGACCGGACACCAAGAGACCCAGTACTTC. It yields the protein CASSLETGHQETQYF.

This clonotype was picked up one time. The J gene is TRBJ2-3, the V gene TRBV25-1; D is possibly TRBD1 (5 bases). This CDR3 has 12 residues. Per the germline V gene, CDR1 is MGHDK and CDR2 is SYGVNS. The V end lost 9 bases, the J end lost 8 bases, and 15 bases lay between the germline ends. As DNA, the CDR3 is TGTGCCAGTCAAAGAGACAGCCTTACGCAGTATTTT. As protein: CASQRDSLTQYF.